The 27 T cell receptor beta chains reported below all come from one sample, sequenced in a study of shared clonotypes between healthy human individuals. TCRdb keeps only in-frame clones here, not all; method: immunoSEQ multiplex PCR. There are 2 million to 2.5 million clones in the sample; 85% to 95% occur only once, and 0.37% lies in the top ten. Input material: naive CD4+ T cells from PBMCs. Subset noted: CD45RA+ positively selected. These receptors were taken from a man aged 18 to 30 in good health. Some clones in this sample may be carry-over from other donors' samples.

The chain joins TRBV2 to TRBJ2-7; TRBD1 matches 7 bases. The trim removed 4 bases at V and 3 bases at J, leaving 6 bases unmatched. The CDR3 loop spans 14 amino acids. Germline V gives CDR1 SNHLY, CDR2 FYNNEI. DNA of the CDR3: TGTGCCAGCAGTGTTAAGGGGGCTAACTACGAGCAGTACTTC. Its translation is CASSVKGANYEQYF.

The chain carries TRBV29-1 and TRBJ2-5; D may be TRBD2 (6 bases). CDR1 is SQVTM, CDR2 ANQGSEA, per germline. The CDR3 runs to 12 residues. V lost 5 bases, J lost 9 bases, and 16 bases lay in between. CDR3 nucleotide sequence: TGCAGCGTTCTCGGCCCCGGGGAGGCCCAGTACTTC. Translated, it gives CSVLGPGEAQYF.

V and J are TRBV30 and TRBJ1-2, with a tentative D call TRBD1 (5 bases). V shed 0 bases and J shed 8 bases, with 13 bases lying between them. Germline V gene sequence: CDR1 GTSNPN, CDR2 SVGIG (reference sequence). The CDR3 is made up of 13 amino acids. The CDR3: CAWSVGQGGGYTF. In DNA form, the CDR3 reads TGTGCCTGGAGTGTAGGGCAGGGAGGCGGCTACACCTTC.

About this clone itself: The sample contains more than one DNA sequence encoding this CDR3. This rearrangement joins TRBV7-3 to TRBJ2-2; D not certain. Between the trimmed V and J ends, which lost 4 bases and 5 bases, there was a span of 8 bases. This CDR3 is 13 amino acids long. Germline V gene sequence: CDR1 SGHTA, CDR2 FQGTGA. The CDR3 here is CASSSTATGELFF. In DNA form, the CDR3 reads TGTGCCAGCAGCTCAACAGCAACCGGGGAGCTGTTTTTT.

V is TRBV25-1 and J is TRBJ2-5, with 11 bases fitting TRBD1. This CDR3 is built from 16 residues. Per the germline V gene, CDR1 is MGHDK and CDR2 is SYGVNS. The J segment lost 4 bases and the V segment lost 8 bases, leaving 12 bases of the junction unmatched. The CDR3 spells CASRPGQGVGIETQYF. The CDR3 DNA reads TGTGCCAGCCGGCCGGGACAGGGGGTTGGGATAGAGACCCAGTACTTC.

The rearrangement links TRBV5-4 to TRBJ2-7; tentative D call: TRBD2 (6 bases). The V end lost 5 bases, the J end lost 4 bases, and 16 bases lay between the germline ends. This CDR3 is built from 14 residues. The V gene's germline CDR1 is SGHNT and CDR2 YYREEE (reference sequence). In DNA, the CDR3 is TGTGCCAGCAGTCAAGGGGCCCGGGGGTACGAGCAGTACTTC. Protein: CASSQGARGYEQYF.

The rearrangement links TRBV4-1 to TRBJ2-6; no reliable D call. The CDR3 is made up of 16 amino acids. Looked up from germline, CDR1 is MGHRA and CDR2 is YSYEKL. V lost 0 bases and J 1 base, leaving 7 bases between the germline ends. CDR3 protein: CASSQDPVSGANVLTF. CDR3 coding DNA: TGCGCCAGCAGCCAAGATCCGGTGTCTGGGGCCAACGTCCTGACTTTC.

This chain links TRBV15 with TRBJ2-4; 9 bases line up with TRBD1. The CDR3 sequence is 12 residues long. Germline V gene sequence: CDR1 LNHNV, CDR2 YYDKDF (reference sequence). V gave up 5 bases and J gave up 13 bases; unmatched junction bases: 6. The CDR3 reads CATSPRQGVQYF. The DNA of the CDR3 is TGTGCCACCAGCCCCAGACAGGGGGTCCAGTACTTC.

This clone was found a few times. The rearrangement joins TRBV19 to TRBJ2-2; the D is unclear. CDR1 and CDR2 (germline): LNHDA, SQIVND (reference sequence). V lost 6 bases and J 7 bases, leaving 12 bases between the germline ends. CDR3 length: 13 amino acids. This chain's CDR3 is CASRPTSYGELFF. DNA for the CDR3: TGTGCCAGTAGACCCACCTCGTACGGGGAGCTGTTTTTT.

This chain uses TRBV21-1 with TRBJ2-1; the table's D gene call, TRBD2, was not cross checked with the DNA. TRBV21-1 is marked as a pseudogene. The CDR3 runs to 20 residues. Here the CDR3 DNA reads TGTGCCAGCAGCACCCCTAAGGGACTAGCGGGAGGGATAATCTACAATGAGCAGTTCTTC. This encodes CASSTPKGLAGGIIYNEQFF.

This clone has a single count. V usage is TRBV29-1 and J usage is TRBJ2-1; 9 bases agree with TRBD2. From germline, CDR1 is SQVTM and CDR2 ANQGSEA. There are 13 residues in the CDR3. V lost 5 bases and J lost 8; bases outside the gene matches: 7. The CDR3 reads CSVQGLAVHEQFF. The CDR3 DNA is TGCAGCGTTCAGGGACTAGCTGTACATGAGCAGTTCTTC.

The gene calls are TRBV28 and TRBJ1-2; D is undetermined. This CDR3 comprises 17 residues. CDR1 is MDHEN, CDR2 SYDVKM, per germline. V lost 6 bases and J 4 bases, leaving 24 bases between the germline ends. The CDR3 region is CASSDQGGQVLFYGYTF. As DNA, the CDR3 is TGTGCCAGCAGCGATCAAGGTGGTCAGGTGCTATTCTATGGCTACACCTTC.

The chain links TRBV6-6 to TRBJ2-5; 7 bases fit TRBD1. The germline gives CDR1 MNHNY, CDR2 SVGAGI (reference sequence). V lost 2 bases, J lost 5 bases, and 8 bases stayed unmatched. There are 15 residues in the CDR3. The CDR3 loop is CASSYPQGVGETQYF. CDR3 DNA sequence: TGTGCCAGCAGTTACCCCCAGGGGGTGGGCGAGACCCAGTACTTC.

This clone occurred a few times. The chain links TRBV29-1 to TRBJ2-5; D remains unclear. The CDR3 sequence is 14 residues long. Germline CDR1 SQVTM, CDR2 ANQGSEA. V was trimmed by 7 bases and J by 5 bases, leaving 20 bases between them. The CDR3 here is CSAPPTAGVETQYF. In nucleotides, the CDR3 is TGCAGCGCCCCCCCGACGGCCGGAGTGGAGACCCAGTACTTC.

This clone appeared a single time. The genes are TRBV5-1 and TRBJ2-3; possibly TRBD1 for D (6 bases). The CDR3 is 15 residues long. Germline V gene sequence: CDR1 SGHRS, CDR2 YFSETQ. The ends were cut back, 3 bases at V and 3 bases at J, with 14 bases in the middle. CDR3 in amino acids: CASSSSGEKTDTQYF. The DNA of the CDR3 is TGCGCCAGCAGCTCATCAGGGGAGAAGACAGATACGCAGTATTTT.

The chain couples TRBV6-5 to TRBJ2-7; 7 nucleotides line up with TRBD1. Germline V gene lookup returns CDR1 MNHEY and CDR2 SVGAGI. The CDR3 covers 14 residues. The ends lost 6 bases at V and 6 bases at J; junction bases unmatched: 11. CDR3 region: CASRSPGQAGEQYF. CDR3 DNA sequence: TGTGCCAGCAGGAGCCCAGGACAGGCGGGCGAGCAGTACTTC.

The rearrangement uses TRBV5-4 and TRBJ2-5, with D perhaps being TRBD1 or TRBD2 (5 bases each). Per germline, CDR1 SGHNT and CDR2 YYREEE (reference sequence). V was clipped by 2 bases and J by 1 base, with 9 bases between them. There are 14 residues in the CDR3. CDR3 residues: CASSFRDVQETQYF. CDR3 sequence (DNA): TGTGCCAGCAGCTTTAGGGACGTCCAAGAGACCCAGTACTTC. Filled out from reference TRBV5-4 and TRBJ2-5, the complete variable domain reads ETGVTQSPTHLIKTRGQQVTLRCSSQSGHNTVSWYQQALGQGPQFIFQYYREEENGRGNFPPRFSGLQFPNYSSELNVNALELDDSALYLCASSFRDVQETQYFGPGTRLLVL.

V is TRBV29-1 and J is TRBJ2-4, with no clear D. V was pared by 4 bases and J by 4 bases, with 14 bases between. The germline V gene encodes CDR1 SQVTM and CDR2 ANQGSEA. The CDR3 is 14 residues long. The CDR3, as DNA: TGCAGCGTTGCGGGCAGTTCCCTTAAAAACATTCAGTACTTC. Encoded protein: CSVAGSSLKNIQYF.

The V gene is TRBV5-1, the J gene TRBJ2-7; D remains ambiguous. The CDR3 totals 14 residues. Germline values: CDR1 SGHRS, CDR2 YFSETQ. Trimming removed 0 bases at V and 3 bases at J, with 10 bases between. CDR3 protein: CASSLVADYYEQYF. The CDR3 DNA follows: TGCGCCAGCAGCTTGGTGGCGGATTACTACGAGCAGTACTTC.

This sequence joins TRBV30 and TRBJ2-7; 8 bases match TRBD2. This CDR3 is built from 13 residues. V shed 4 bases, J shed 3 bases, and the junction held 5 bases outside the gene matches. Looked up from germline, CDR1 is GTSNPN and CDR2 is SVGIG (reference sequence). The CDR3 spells CAWTGGAGYEQYF. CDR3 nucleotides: TGTGCCTGGACGGGAGGGGCGGGCTACGAGCAGTACTTC.

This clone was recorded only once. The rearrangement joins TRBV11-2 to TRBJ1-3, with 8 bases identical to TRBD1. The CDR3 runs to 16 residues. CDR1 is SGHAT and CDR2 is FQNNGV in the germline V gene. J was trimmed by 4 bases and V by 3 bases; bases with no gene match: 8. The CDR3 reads CASSFFRGTGGNTIYF. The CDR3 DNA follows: TGTGCCAGCAGCTTCTTCCGAGGGACAGGCGGAAACACCATATATTTT.

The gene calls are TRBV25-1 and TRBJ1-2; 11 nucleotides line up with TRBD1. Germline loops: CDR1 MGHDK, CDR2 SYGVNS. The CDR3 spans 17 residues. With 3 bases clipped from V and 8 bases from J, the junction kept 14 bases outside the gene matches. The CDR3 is CASSEGGTGGFAMGYTF. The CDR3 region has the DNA TGTGCCAGCAGTGAGGGGGGGACAGGGGGGTTTGCGATGGGCTACACCTTC.

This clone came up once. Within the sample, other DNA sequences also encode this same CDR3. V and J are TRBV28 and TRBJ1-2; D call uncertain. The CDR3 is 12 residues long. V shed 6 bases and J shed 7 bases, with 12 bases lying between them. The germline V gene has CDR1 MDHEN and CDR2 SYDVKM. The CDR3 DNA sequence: TGTGCCAGCAGCCCTTCCCGTAGTGGCTACACCTTC. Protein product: CASSPSRSGYTF.

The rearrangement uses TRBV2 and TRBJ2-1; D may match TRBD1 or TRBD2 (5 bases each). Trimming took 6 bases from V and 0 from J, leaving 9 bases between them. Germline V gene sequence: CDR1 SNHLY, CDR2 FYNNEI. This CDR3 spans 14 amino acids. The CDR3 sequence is CASRGRSSYNEQFF. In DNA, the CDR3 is TGTGCCAGCAGGGGACGTAGCTCCTACAATGAGCAGTTCTTC.

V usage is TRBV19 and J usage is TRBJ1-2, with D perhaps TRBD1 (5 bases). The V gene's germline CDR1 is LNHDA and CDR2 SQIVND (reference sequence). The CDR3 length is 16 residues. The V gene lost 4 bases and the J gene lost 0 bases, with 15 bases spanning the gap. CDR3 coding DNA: TGTGCCAGTAGTACACCAGACAGCTCGGCTAACTATGGCTACACCTTC. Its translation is CASSTPDSSANYGYTF.

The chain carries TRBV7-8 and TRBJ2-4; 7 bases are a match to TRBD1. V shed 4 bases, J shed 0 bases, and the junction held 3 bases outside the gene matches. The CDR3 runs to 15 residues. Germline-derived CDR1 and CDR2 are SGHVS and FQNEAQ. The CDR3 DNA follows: TGTGCCAGCAGCTGGACAGGCCTAGCCAAAAACATTCAGTACTTC. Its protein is CASSWTGLAKNIQYF.

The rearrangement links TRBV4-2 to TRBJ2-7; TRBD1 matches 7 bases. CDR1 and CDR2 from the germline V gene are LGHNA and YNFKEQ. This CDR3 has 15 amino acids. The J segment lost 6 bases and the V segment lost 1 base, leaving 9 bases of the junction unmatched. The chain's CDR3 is CASSQVRQGVSEQYF. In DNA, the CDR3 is TGTGCCAGCAGCCAAGTTAGGCAGGGGGTCAGCGAGCAGTACTTC.